Below are 25 T cell receptor beta chains sequenced from a single sample in a study of vaccination and CD4 T cells after COVID-19. Treatment in this sample: roughly ten-day PBMC culture with coronavirus spike peptide pools or control peptides (ViraFEST assay). Researchers used the Oncomine TCR Beta short-read assay to sequence DNA from cultured CD4+ T cells. A single record per CDR3 protein comes from TCRdb applying MiXCR to the PCR reads. The sample lists some 23,000 distinct CDR3 sequences; roughly 44% were seen once. No antigen has been identified for these receptors. The specimen was CD4+ T cells from blood, cultured in vitro, collected before SARS-CoV-2 vaccination. The receptors derive from a human donor who received a COVID-19 vaccine.

The genes are TRBV27 and TRBJ2-2; TRBD1 might be the D (7 bases). Trimming stripped 7 bases from V and 6 bases from J, with 18 bases between. Germline V gene data show CDR1 as MNHEY and CDR2 as SMNVEV (reference sequence). There are 15 residues in the CDR3. DNA for the CDR3: TGTGCCAGCAAAAGGCAGGGGGGTTACGCCGGGGAGCTGTTTTTT. Its translation: CASKRQGGYAGELFF.

This clonotype was seen more than once but under ten times. The chain couples TRBV19 to TRBJ1-2, with 7 bases that match TRBD1. Germline V gives CDR1 LNHDA, CDR2 SQIVND (reference sequence). This CDR3 spans 13 amino acids. V was pared by 6 bases and J by 4 bases, with 5 bases of the junction left unmatched. The CDR3 DNA reads as TGTGCCAGTAGATCAGGGGGAGGCTATGGCTACACCTTC. Translating gives CASRSGGGYGYTF. The full variable domain, in which reference TRBV19 and TRBJ1-2 provide the parts outside the CDR3, is DGGITQSPKYLFRKEGQNVTLSCEQNLNHDAMYWYRQDPGQGLRLIYYSQIVNDFQKGDIAEGYSVSREKKESFPLTVTSAQKNPTAFYLCASRSGGGYGYTFGSGTRLTVV.

This clonotype has just a few counts. This chain uses TRBV19 with TRBJ1-5; D not resolved. The length of the CDR3 is 16 residues. Per the germline V gene, CDR1 is LNHDA and CDR2 is SQIVND (reference sequence). V shed 5 bases and J shed 1 base, with 15 bases lying between them. The CDR3 reads CASSYIGGLSNQPQHF. The CDR3 bases are TGTGCCAGTAGTTATATAGGAGGGCTCAGCAATCAGCCCCAGCATTTT.

The sample holds a few counts of this clonotype. The chain carries TRBV27 and TRBJ1-6; TRBD1 is a possible D gene (5 bases). The CDR3 sequence is 16 residues long. Germline lookup yields CDR1 MNHEY and CDR2 SMNVEV (reference sequence). Trimming left V 11 bases short and J 5 bases short, with 22 bases between. Here the CDR3 DNA reads TGTGCCTGTGCGCGGGGCGCGGTCGGAAATAATTCACCCCTCCACTTT. Protein sequence: CACARGAVGNNSPLHF.

This chain connects TRBV2 to TRBJ2-1; D unresolved. Deletions cut 7 bases from V and 3 bases from J, with 7 bases between. This CDR3 region has 12 residues. The germline V gene encodes CDR1 SNHLY and CDR2 FYNNEI. CDR3 amino acids: CASKPDYNEQFF. The CDR3 coding sequence is TGTGCCAGCAAGCCGGACTACAATGAGCAGTTCTTC.

This chain connects TRBV7-6 to TRBJ2-5, with TRBD2 matching 10 bases. Germline V gene data show CDR1 as SGHVS and CDR2 as FNYEAQ. This CDR3 spans 13 amino acids. The CDR3 protein is CAVSSGGGKTQYF. The CDR3 nucleotides read TGTGCTGTTTCCAGCGGGGGGGGGAAGACCCAGTACTTC.

The gene calls are TRBV19 and TRBJ2-5, with D maybe TRBD2 (7 bases). The germline V gene encodes CDR1 LNHDA and CDR2 SQIVND (reference sequence). V lost 11 bases and J lost 3, with 19 bases in between. The CDR3 is 14 amino acids. CDR3 region: CAAGAGIREETQYF. The CDR3 coding sequence is TGTGCCGCGGGGGCGGGGATACGGGAAGAGACCCAGTACTTC.

J is TRBJ1-2 and V is TRBV23-1; TRBD1 agrees at 11 bases. TRBV23-1 is labeled an ORF, and its function is uncertain. J lost 5 bases, V lost 0 bases, and 11 bases had no gene match. The CDR3 has 18 amino acids. The CDR3 spells CASSQSCRRDRGKYGYTF. DNA for the CDR3: TGCGCCAGCAGTCAATCCTGTCGGCGGGACAGGGGGAAGTATGGCTACACCTTC.

This clonotype was counted between two and nine times. The V gene is TRBV12-3 or TRBV12-4, the J gene TRBJ2-3; D call uncertain. V dropped 2 bases and J dropped 2 bases, with 5 bases sitting between them. The CDR3 covers 13 residues. The CDR3, as DNA: TGTGCCAGCAGTTTACCGGCCACAGATACGCAGTATTTT. Amino acid sequence: CASSLPATDTQYF.

This clonotype showed up just a few times. This chain links TRBV6-1 with TRBJ1-4, with a tentative D call TRBD1 (6 bases). V shed 10 bases and J shed 8 bases, with 23 bases lying between them. Germline assignment: CDR1 MNHNS and CDR2 SASEGT. This CDR3 spans 15 amino acids. In DNA, the CDR3 is TGTGCCACCCCGTTAGGGGAGCTAAGGGGGGAAAAACTGTTTTTT. Translated: CATPLGELRGEKLFF.

V and J are TRBV20-1 and TRBJ2-3, with a tentative D call TRBD1 (6 bases). Germline CDR1 is DFQATT and CDR2 is SNEGSKA (reference sequence). Deletions cut 5 bases from V and 2 bases from J, with 17 bases between. The CDR3 consists of 15 residues. CDR3 coding DNA: TGCAGTGCTCAACAGGGATTTGGGGACACAGATACGCAGTATTTT. It encodes CSAQQGFGDTDTQYF.

The J gene is TRBJ1-5, the V gene TRBV6-1, with D unresolved. Germline V lookup: CDR1 MNHNS, CDR2 SASEGT. The CDR3 runs 13 residues. Trimming stripped 2 bases from V and 4 bases from J, with 6 bases between. Written as DNA, the CDR3 is TGTGCCAGCAGTGAATATGGGAATCAGCCCCAGCATTTT. This codes for CASSEYGNQPQHF.

The CDR3 nucleotides read TGTGCCAGCAGTTACCCTCCCAGGGGCTGGAAGACCCAGTACTTC. As protein: CASSYPPRGWKTQYF. The chain has TRBV6-5 and TRBJ2-5, with a tentative D call TRBD1 (6 bases). The length of the CDR3 is 15 residues. CDR1 and CDR2 from the germline V gene are MNHEY and SVGAGI. Trimming shortened V by 2 bases and J by 6 bases, and 16 bases separated the two germline ends.

The CDR3 DNA reads TGCGCCAGCAGCCGATGGACAGGGGGAGGCTACACCTTC. Translated, it gives CASSRWTGGGYTF. This chain links TRBV5-1 with TRBJ1-2; 10 bases agree with TRBD1. V shed 4 bases, J shed 8 bases, and the junction held 5 bases outside the gene matches. CDR3 length equals 13 residues. The germline V gene encodes CDR1 SGHRS and CDR2 YFSETQ. Filled out from reference TRBV5-1 and TRBJ1-2, the complete variable domain reads KAGVTQTPRYLIKTRGQQVTLSCSPISGHRSVSWYQQTPGQGLQFLFEYFSETQRNKGNFPGRFSGRQFSNSRSEMNVSTLELGDSALYLCASSRWTGGGYTFGSGTRLTVV.

The CDR3 DNA is TGTGCCACCAGTGACACTTTAGCGGGGGTTGATCGTGAGCAGTTCTTC. It codes for CATSDTLAGVDREQFF. The chain uses TRBV24-1 and TRBJ2-1; 9 nucleotides match TRBD2. This CDR3 spans 16 amino acids. V was pared by 4 bases and J by 9 bases, with 12 bases of the junction left unmatched. Germline V gene lookup returns CDR1 KGHDR and CDR2 SFDVKD.

The rearrangement uses TRBV7-3 and TRBJ2-5; D unresolved. With 6 bases removed from V and 2 bases from J, the gap between germline ends came to 10 bases. Germline assignment: CDR1 SGHTA and CDR2 FQGTGA. This CDR3 comprises 13 residues. This CDR3 is CASSRDEQETQYF. The CDR3 nucleotides are TGTGCCAGCAGTCGAGACGAGCAAGAGACCCAGTACTTC.

This clonotype has a handful of counts. The chain uses TRBV12-3 or TRBV12-4 and TRBJ1-2, with D hard to call. The CDR3 totals 13 residues. The ends were cut back, 1 base at V and 8 bases at J, with 11 bases in the middle. This CDR3 is CASSLGRVGGYTF. CDR3 coding DNA: TGTGCCAGCAGTTTAGGGAGGGTGGGGGGCTACACCTTC.

This clonotype was picked up a small number of times. V gene TRBV6-1 combines with J gene TRBJ1-2, with 9 positions matching TRBD1. Losses at the gene ends were 6 bases for V and 4 bases for J; bases not matched to a gene: 6. CDR3 length: 14 residues. Germline-derived CDR1 and CDR2 are MNHNS and SASEGT. DNA of the CDR3: TGTGCCAGCAGGGGGACAGGGAGAAGCTATGGCTACACCTTC. Translated: CASRGTGRSYGYTF.

This chain links TRBV19 with TRBJ1-5; D ambiguous. The length of the CDR3 is 14 residues. V shed 3 bases and J shed 7 bases, with 13 bases lying between them. Looked up from germline, CDR1 is LNHDA and CDR2 is SQIVND (reference sequence). The CDR3 nucleotides are TGTGCCAGTAGTATGGCCGGAGGAAGGCAGCCCCAGCATTTT. Its protein is CASSMAGGRQPQHF.

The CDR3 DNA reads as TGCGCCAGCAGCTCAGCCCCCAACCTGGGCAATCAGCCCCAGCATTTT. Translation gives CASSSAPNLGNQPQHF. The V call is TRBV5-1, the J call TRBJ1-5; D ambiguous. V lost 3 bases to trimming and J lost 2 bases, with 15 bases between them. The CDR3 sequence is 16 residues long. CDR1 is SGHRS, CDR2 YFSETQ, per germline.

This clonotype was counted once. This chain links TRBV20-1 with TRBJ2-1; 9 bases are shared with TRBD1. Per germline, CDR1 DFQATT and CDR2 SNEGSKA (reference sequence). V lost 3 bases and J lost 1; bases outside the gene matches: 1. This CDR3 spans 14 amino acids. CDR3 sequence: CSARTGGSYNEQFF. In nucleotides, the CDR3 is TGCAGTGCTAGGACAGGGGGATCCTACAATGAGCAGTTCTTC.

This clonotype has only a few counts. J is TRBJ1-3 and V is TRBV30; possibly TRBD1 for D (5 bases). V was cut by 3 bases and J by 5 bases, with 8 bases left in between. There are 12 residues in the CDR3. Germline V CDR1 and CDR2: GTSNPN, SVGIG (reference sequence). The CDR3 DNA reads TGTGCCTGGAGAACAGGTAGAAACACCATATATTTT. Its protein product is CAWRTGRNTIYF.

The table lists this clonotype with a count of one. This chain links TRBV21-1 with TRBJ2-5; the table's TRBD1 call for D was not verified on the DNA. TRBV21-1 is deemed a pseudogene. The CDR3 is 18 amino acids. DNA for the CDR3: TGTGCCAGCAGCAAAGCCTGGATACAGGGTGTTGGTGGGGAGACCCAGTACTTC. It translates to CASSKAWIQGVGGETQYF.

The chain couples TRBV10-3 to TRBJ2-5; TRBD2 aligns across 12 bases. The length of the CDR3 is 14 residues. Germline V gene lookup returns CDR1 ENHRY and CDR2 SYGVKD. V dropped 5 bases and J dropped 3; count of bases not matched to a gene: 1. For the CDR3, the DNA is TGTGCCATCAGTCCTAGCGGGGGGGAAGAGACCCAGTACTTC. Residues: CAISPSGGEETQYF.

The J gene is TRBJ2-2, the V gene TRBV10-3, with D perhaps given as TRBD1 or TRBD2 (5 bases each). Germline-derived CDR1 and CDR2 are ENHRY and SYGVKD. The germline V and J ends were trimmed by 5 bases and 6 bases, with 13 bases remaining between them. The CDR3 has 14 residues. The CDR3 DNA follows: TGTGCCATCAGTCCTGATGGGGGATCCGGGGAGCTGTTTTTT. Protein sequence: CAISPDGGSGELFF.